A single sample is the source of the 26 T cell receptor beta chains below, sequenced in a study of T cells in localized non-small cell lung cancer. The protocol was immunoSEQ multiplex PCR, while the TCRdb copy is restricted to in-frame clones and leaves out a portion. The table has about 1,900 clones, 35% to 45% seen once; the top ten hold 6% to 7.5%. The material was lung tumor tissue, obtained before any cancer treatment. These receptor sequences come from a female donor of 60 years or more with stage II squamous cell lung carcinoma.

The V call is TRBV9, the J call TRBJ2-1, with 12 bases that match TRBD2. Germline V gene sequence: CDR1 SGDLS, CDR2 YYNGEE. Trimming at V came to 0 bases and at J to 4 bases, leaving 8 bases not matched to a gene. CDR3 length equals 18 residues. As DNA, the CDR3 is TGTGCCAGCAGCGTAGCTACTAGCGGGAGGCCGGGTTACAATGAGCAGTTCTTC. It encodes CASSVATSGRPGYNEQFF.

This clone appeared a few times. The J gene is TRBJ1-2, the V gene TRBV11-3, with TRBD1 matching over 8 bases. The germline CDR1 and CDR2 sequences are SGHNT and YENEEA. The J segment lost 8 bases and the V segment lost 3 bases, leaving 8 bases of the junction unmatched. This CDR3 is 14 amino acids long. The CDR3 loop is CASSLGNRGGGYTF. CDR3 in DNA: TGTGCCAGCAGCTTGGGAAACAGGGGGGGCGGCTACACCTTC. Together with reference TRBV11-3 and TRBJ1-2, the CDR3 gives the full variable domain: EAGVVQSPRYKIIEKKQPVAFWCNPISGHNTLYWYLQNLGQGPELLIRYENEEAVDDSQLPKDRFSAERLKGVDSTLKIQPAELGDSAVYLCASSLGNRGGGYTFGSGTRLTVV.

Only a few counts were recorded for this clone. This rearrangement joins TRBV7-1 to TRBJ1-3; D call uncertain. TRBV7-1 falls under the ORF class, with uncertain function. CDR3 length equals 16 residues. The V gene lost 4 bases and the J gene lost 2 bases, with 15 bases spanning the gap. The CDR3 coding sequence is TGTGCCAGCAGCTTAGCGCGTAACGGACCTGGAAACACCATATATTTT. This sequence encodes CASSLARNGPGNTIYF.

With regard to this clone: This sample also contains other DNA sequences that code for the same CDR3. The chain joins TRBV10-3 to TRBJ2-2; tentatively, D is TRBD1 (6 bases). V was shortened by 0 bases and J by 4 bases, with 9 bases between the two germline ends. The CDR3 has 15 residues. Germline CDR1 ENHRY, CDR2 SYGVKD. For the CDR3, the DNA is TGTGCCATCAGTGAGTCTGGCAGGGGCACCGGGGAGCTGTTTTTT. Translation gives CAISESGRGTGELFF.

The chain uses TRBV5-1 and TRBJ1-1; D might be TRBD1 (5 bases). The CDR3 runs 15 residues. Germline CDR1 is SGHRS and CDR2 is YFSETQ. V dropped 0 bases and J dropped 2 bases, with 11 bases sitting between them. CDR3 protein: CASSLGSGTNTEAFF. CDR3 sequence (DNA): TGCGCCAGCAGCTTGGGGTCAGGGACCAACACTGAAGCTTTCTTT.

The chain couples TRBV4-1 to TRBJ1-1, with no clear D. Germline V gene data show CDR1 as MGHRA and CDR2 as YSYEKL. CDR3 length: 17 amino acids. The V end was cut by 1 base, the J end by 0 bases, with 15 bases between. CDR3 DNA sequence: TGCGCCAGCAGCCAAGTAATCAACTTCGGGGTGAACACTGAAGCTTTCTTT. Translation gives CASSQVINFGVNTEAFF.

V usage is TRBV19 and J usage is TRBJ1-2, with D unclear. Germline-derived CDR1 and CDR2 are LNHDA and SQIVND (reference sequence). The CDR3 consists of 13 residues. V lost 8 bases and J 8 bases, leaving 18 bases between the germline ends. This CDR3 reads CASAPIHPMGYTF. The CDR3 coding sequence is TGTGCCAGTGCTCCAATTCATCCTATGGGCTACACCTTC. The entire variable domain, with the rest obtained from reference TRBV19 and TRBJ1-2, is as follows: DGGITQSPKYLFRKEGQNVTLSCEQNLNHDAMYWYRQDPGQGLRLIYYSQIVNDFQKGDIAEGYSVSREKKESFPLTVTSAQKNPTAFYLCASAPIHPMGYTFGSGTRLTVV.

The J gene is TRBJ1-1, the V gene TRBV29-1, with 7 bases matching TRBD1. With 0 bases clipped from V and 5 bases from J, the junction kept 3 bases outside the gene matches. The CDR3 consists of 13 residues. Germline V gene sequence: CDR1 SQVTM, CDR2 ANQGSEA. The CDR3 protein is CSVEDRGGTEAFF. Written as DNA, the CDR3 is TGCAGCGTTGAAGACAGGGGGGGGACTGAAGCTTTCTTT.

This chain joins TRBV18 and TRBJ2-5; unclear D gene. The V end lost 1 base, the J end lost 0 bases, and 12 bases lay between the germline ends. There are 16 residues in the CDR3. From germline, CDR1 is KGHSH and CDR2 LQKENI. For the CDR3, the DNA is TGTGCCAGCTCACCACGAGCGAGTCAGAACCAAGAGACCCAGTACTTC. Encoded protein: CASSPRASQNQETQYF.

The chain's CDR3 is CAWSRPGEGGYGYTF. The DNA for the CDR3 is TGTGCCTGGAGCCGTCCCGGGGAGGGCGGCTATGGCTACACCTTC. The chain joins TRBV30 to TRBJ1-2; D is unresolved. The CDR3 covers 15 residues. Trimming cost V 3 bases and J 4 bases, with 18 bases left between them. Germline CDR1 and CDR2: GTSNPN and SVGIG (reference sequence).

This clone showed up just a few times. The chain combines TRBV19 with TRBJ2-5; D unclear. The CDR3 is made up of 16 amino acids. V was clipped by 4 bases and J by 1 base, with 16 bases between them. Germline CDR1 LNHDA, CDR2 SQIVND (reference sequence). The CDR3: CASSTQMAGLQETQYF. DNA for the CDR3: TGTGCCAGTAGTACCCAAATGGCCGGTCTCCAAGAGACCCAGTACTTC.

This clone showed up just once. This chain's CDR3 is CSVDVGTYEQYF. For the CDR3, the DNA is TGCAGCGTTGATGTCGGAACCTACGAGCAGTACTTC. The chain carries TRBV29-1 and TRBJ2-7; D gene uncertain. Per the germline V gene, CDR1 is SQVTM and CDR2 is ANQGSEA. V dropped 3 bases and J dropped 2 bases, with 8 bases sitting between them. This CDR3 is 12 amino acids long.

V is TRBV19 and J is TRBJ1-2; the D is unclear. The CDR3 length is 16 residues. V gave up 0 bases and J gave up 6 bases, with 17 bases separating them. Germline V gene data show CDR1 as LNHDA and CDR2 as SQIVND (reference sequence). For the CDR3, the DNA is TGTGCCAGTAGTATAGAAGGACGTAGATCTTTTCATGGCTACACCTTC. Its protein is CASSIEGRRSFHGYTF.

Within the sample, this clone is medium-sized. V is TRBV11-3 and J is TRBJ2-6, with TRBD1 matching over 10 bases. This CDR3 spans 16 amino acids. The trim removed 4 bases at V and 2 bases at J, leaving 2 bases unmatched. Germline V gene sequence: CDR1 SGHNT, CDR2 YENEEA. CDR3: CASSYGQGAGANVLTF. DNA of the CDR3: TGTGCCAGCAGCTACGGACAGGGGGCTGGGGCCAACGTCCTGACTTTC.

The V call is TRBV6-8, the J call TRBJ2-2; 9 bases align to TRBD1. The CDR3 spans 17 residues. The germline V gene has CDR1 MNHGY and CDR2 SAAAGT. V was clipped by 6 bases and J by 8 bases; unmatched bases: 16. In nucleotides, the CDR3 is TGTGCCAGCAGCCGCCAGTCCGCACAGGGGGCTTCTGGGGAGCTGTTTTTT. Protein: CASSRQSAQGASGELFF.

The chain uses TRBV18 and TRBJ1-2; 12 bases are shared with TRBD1. The CDR3 totals 14 residues. Germline V gene sequence: CDR1 KGHSH, CDR2 LQKENI. The V segment lost 4 bases and the J segment 8 bases; nucleotides outside the gene matches: 5. CDR3 in amino acids: CASSRAGQGAGYTF. CDR3 DNA sequence: TGTGCCAGCTCACGAGCGGGACAGGGGGCCGGCTACACCTTC.

This clone has a handful of counts. The rearrangement joins TRBV29-1 to TRBJ2-2, with 8 bases identical to TRBD1. CDR1 is SQVTM, CDR2 ANQGSEA, per germline. V lost 6 bases, J lost 7 bases, and 7 bases stayed unmatched. The CDR3 spans 13 residues. CDR3 sequence: CSVAGTGLGELFF. The CDR3 DNA sequence: TGCAGCGTGGCCGGGACAGGACTCGGGGAGCTGTTTTTT.

The CDR3 here is CSVQAGAVEAFF. For the CDR3, the DNA is TGCAGCGTACAGGCGGGCGCGGTTGAAGCTTTCTTT. The chain employs TRBV29-1 and TRBJ1-1, with D possibly TRBD1 on 5 matching bases. CDR1 is SQVTM, CDR2 ANQGSEA, per germline. This CDR3 is built from 12 residues. Trimming pared 6 bases from V and 7 bases from J, leaving 15 bases between.

The gene calls are TRBV18 and TRBJ1-4; D remains unclear. Deletions cut 3 bases from V and 0 bases from J, with 8 bases between. The CDR3 totals 15 residues. The germline CDR1 and CDR2 sequences are KGHSH and LQKENI. The CDR3 spells CASSPRGATNEKLFF. For the CDR3, the DNA is TGTGCCAGCTCACCTCGGGGAGCAACTAATGAAAAACTGTTTTTT.

This clone was seen only a few times. The chain combines TRBV6-8 with TRBJ1-2; maybe TRBD1 (5 bases). Germline V gene sequence: CDR1 MNHGY, CDR2 SAAAGT. V was clipped by 6 bases and J by 5 bases, with 19 bases between them. The CDR3 covers 15 residues. The CDR3 reads CASRTQGASPYGYTF. CDR3 nucleotide sequence: TGTGCCAGCAGGACCCAGGGTGCGAGCCCTTATGGCTACACCTTC.

By its share, this clone is medium-sized. V is TRBV6-8 and J is TRBJ1-5; possibly TRBD1 for D (5 bases). This CDR3 has 18 amino acids. In germline, CDR1 is MNHGY, CDR2 SAAAGT. Trimming cost V 0 bases and J 0 bases, with 15 bases left between them. The CDR3 region is CASSYSSGLDYSNQPQHF. In nucleotides, the CDR3 is TGTGCCAGCAGTTACTCGTCAGGGTTGGATTATAGCAATCAGCCCCAGCATTTT.

By share, this clone counts as large. This chain uses TRBV11-3 with TRBJ2-7; TRBD1 matches at 7 bases. V shed 5 bases and J 4 bases; nucleotides not matched to a gene: 8. The CDR3 is 14 amino acids. Germline loops: CDR1 SGHNT, CDR2 YENEEA. The CDR3 spells CASSAGTVLYEQYF. The DNA for the CDR3 is TGTGCCAGCAGCGCCGGGACAGTCCTATACGAGCAGTACTTC.

This clone was detected a few times. The chain joins TRBV6-8 to TRBJ1-2, with unresolved D. The CDR3 consists of 13 residues. The V gene's germline CDR1 is MNHGY and CDR2 SAAAGT. Trimming pared 2 bases from V and 4 bases from J, leaving 8 bases between. This chain's CDR3 is CASSYGDGYGYTF. CDR3 in DNA: TGTGCCAGCAGTTACGGGGATGGCTATGGCTACACCTTC.

This clone was counted only a few times. This rearrangement joins TRBV7-2 to TRBJ1-4; unclear D gene. CDR1 and CDR2 from the germline V gene are SGHTA and FQGNSA. There are 14 residues in the CDR3. V lost 3 bases to trimming and J lost 2 bases, with 7 bases between them. As DNA, the CDR3 is TGTGCCAGCAGCTTGAAAGGGACTAATGAAAAACTGTTTTTT. Its translation is CASSLKGTNEKLFF.

The V and J genes are TRBV28 and TRBJ1-2, with D tentatively TRBD1 (6 bases). Germline V lookup: CDR1 MDHEN, CDR2 SYDVKM. The CDR3 sequence is 14 residues long. Trimming left V 6 bases short and J 3 bases short, with 14 bases between. CDR3 DNA sequence: TGTGCCAGCAGACAGGGTGGGGACCACTATGGCTACACCTTC. Its translation is CASRQGGDHYGYTF.

The chain links TRBV30 to TRBJ1-1, with D possibly TRBD1 on 6 matching bases. The germline CDR1 and CDR2 sequences are GTSNPN and SVGIG (reference sequence). CDR3 size: 13 residues. Trimming shortened V by 5 bases and J by 2 bases, and 12 bases separated the two germline ends. The DNA of the CDR3 is TGTGCCTGGGCTGGACAGCTCAACACTGAAGCTTTCTTT. It is translated as CAWAGQLNTEAFF.